Sequencing of this T cell receptor beta chain was carried out in a study of blood T cell repertoires in COVID-19 (dated by TCRdb to the early 2020s). Study-wide context: Collaborator samples came from the United States, Italy and Spain and covered acute and convalescent phases of COVID-19. The prospective study material was composed of cDNA or gDNA derived from T cells, B-cell-depleted T cells, or PBMCs. A freely available public database, intended as a resource for researchers studying the immune response to SARS-CoV-2, is where the repertoires were released. The samples were drawn from two sources: the first 160 participants of the ongoing ImmuneRACE study, and approximately 1,300 subjects contributed by 6 global collaborators. The dataset comprised deeply sampled blood TCRbeta repertoires from subjects exposed to, actively infected with, or recovered from COVID-19. Nearly every sample came with metadata listing a de-identified subject ID, COVID-19 status, age in years and sex. HLA class I and class II types, where available, came from metadata supplied by the sample provider rather than from assay-based typing. Results the study describes overall, beyond this receptor: Clinical and demographic metadata were provided uncurated, with the amount varying by source and participant.

With regard to this clone: Its specific antigen is unknown. No much larger clonotype is one base removed from it; base qualities were not supplied.

From V the trimming removes 6 bases and from J it removes 5 bases, while the gene matches leave 12 bases of the junction unaccounted for. The CDR3 sequence holds 16 residues, the cysteine and phenylalanine included. This entry keeps only the CDR3 DNA: 48 bases, framed from base 1. Reading the germline V gene gives CDR1 SNHLY and CDR2 FYNNEI. TCRbeta CDR3 regions were amplified from genomic DNA by means of the immunoSEQ Assay, a bias-controlled multiplex PCR. Turning to the authors' computational methods: The number of nucleated cells in each sample was estimated by amplification of reference gene primers within the assay. Sequence reads were collapsed and filtered to measure the absolute abundance of every unique TCRbeta CDR3 rearrangement. For each sample, productive Simpson clonality was calculated by taking the square root of Simpson's diversity index across productive rearrangements. Sourced from immuneACCESS, this table was stored by TCRdb with only in-frame sequences that have V and J called. A share of the clones is absent; for the studies checked, an unresolved V gene accounts for under half, and the remainder has no known explanation. V, J and clone size derive from that table, while D and trimming were established from the DNA sequence. This sample is represented by about 97,000 clones; almost 80% of them were singletons. The leading ten clones occupy roughly a tenth of the sample.

Each collaborating institution followed its own protocols to collect whole blood in K2EDTA tubes. For TCRbeta analysis, collaborator samples were shipped as frozen whole blood, as isolated PBMCs, or as DNA extracted from either sample type. The TCR sequence derives from a man aged 60-69 years with active or convalescent COVID-19. The sequence links TRBV2 to TRBJ2-5; TRBD2 agrees with 10 junctional bases. Sequencing input: peripheral blood. CDR3 region: CASRTPSGRVVETQYF. Here is the DNA: TGTGCCAGCAGGACCCCAAGCGGGAGGGTGGTGGAGACCCAGTACTTC.